Below are 28 T cell receptor beta chains sequenced from a single sample in a study of Graves' ophthalmopathy and Graves' hyperthyroidism. TCR beta CDR3 amplification used RNA transcripts. Second-round multiplex PCR followed a first-round RT-PCR using HTBI primers. TCRdb analysed the multiplex PCR reads with MiXCR anew, one entry per CDR3 protein. The data show 650,000 to 900,000 distinct CDR3 sequences, 40% seen once. Source material: peripheral blood. The receptors shown here come from an adult man with Graves' ophthalmopathy.

The rearrangement uses TRBV9 and TRBJ1-6; D remains ambiguous. Germline CDR1 reads SGDLS; CDR2 reads YYNGEE. The CDR3 runs 14 residues. The V end lost 4 bases, the J end lost 4 bases, and 9 bases lay between the germline ends. CDR3 loop: CASSPVSYNSPLHF. The CDR3 DNA reads TGTGCCAGCAGCCCAGTCAGTTATAATTCACCCCTCCACTTT.

The rearrangement links TRBV5-1 to TRBJ1-4; TRBD1 might be the D (5 bases). This CDR3 contains 16 residues. The germline V gene has CDR1 SGHRS and CDR2 YFSETQ. V gave up 4 bases and J gave up 4 bases, with 17 bases separating them. The CDR3 here is CASSTTGPGVNEKLFF. The CDR3 nucleotides read TGCGCCAGCAGCACCACAGGCCCTGGTGTTAATGAAAAACTGTTTTTT.

The chain recombines TRBV20-1 with TRBJ2-2; D might be TRBD1 (6 bases). This CDR3 has 14 amino acids. Trimming took off 2 bases at V and 4 bases at J, with 11 bases between the two ends. Germline assignment: CDR1 DFQATT and CDR2 SNEGSKA (reference sequence). In nucleotides, the CDR3 is TGCAGTGCTAGAACGGGACATTCCACCGGGGAGCTGTTTTTT. Amino acids: CSARTGHSTGELFF.

V gene TRBV15 combines with J gene TRBJ2-7, with 7 positions matching TRBD1. The CDR3 loop spans 15 amino acids. Germline-derived CDR1 and CDR2 are LNHNV and YYDKDF (reference sequence). Unmatched junction bases numbered 14, after V lost 10 bases and J lost 2 bases. The CDR3 spells CAIARQGNLPYEQYF. The CDR3 DNA is TGTGCCATAGCAAGACAGGGAAATTTGCCCTACGAGCAGTACTTC. Together with reference TRBV15 and TRBJ2-7, the CDR3 gives the full variable domain: DAMVIQNPRYQVTQFGKPVTLSCSQTLNHNVMYWYQQKSSQAPKLLFHYYDKDFNNEADTPDNFQSRRPNTSFCFLDIRSPGLGDTAMYLCAIARQGNLPYEQYFGPGTRLTVT.

As for this clonotype: The CDR3 end shows no conserved phenylalanine or tryptophan, and so a read error is likely. The DNA is left out, because the CDR3 cannot be placed on it with certainty; the CDR3 is given as TCRdb lists it. The chain couples TRBV24-1 to TRBJ1-5; TRBD1 is the table's D call and was not checked against the DNA. Germline CDR1 reads KGHDR; CDR2 reads SFDVKD. 10 amino acids form the CDR3, both terminal residues included. The CDR3 here is CAISESRDRG.

Concerning this clonotype itself: A read error may be the cause here, since a much bigger clone is one base away. V usage is TRBV7-9 and J usage is TRBJ1-1, with D perhaps matching TRBD1 (6 bases). Germline V gives CDR1 SEHNR, CDR2 FQNEAQ (reference sequence). The CDR3 consists of 16 residues. V dropped 2 bases and J dropped 1 base, with 14 bases sitting between them. The CDR3 sequence is CASSLRSGASNTEAFF. The CDR3 DNA sequence: TGTGCCAGCAGCTTACGTTCAGGGGCCTCGAACACTGAAGCTTTCTTT.

V usage is TRBV15 and J usage is TRBJ1-4, with D tentatively TRBD1 (5 bases). The germline CDR1 and CDR2 sequences are LNHNV and YYDKDF (reference sequence). V was pared by 3 bases and J by 3 bases, with 14 bases between. This CDR3 is built from 16 residues. The CDR3 nucleotides are TGTGCCACCAGCAGGATTCGGTTGGGGCCTAATGAAAAACTGTTTTTT. Protein sequence: CATSRIRLGPNEKLFF.

This rearrangement joins TRBV7-9 to TRBJ1-5; no clear D gene. The V gene lost 5 bases and the J gene lost 7 bases, with 18 bases spanning the gap. The CDR3 is made up of 15 amino acids. In germline, CDR1 is SEHNR, CDR2 FQNEAQ (reference sequence). The CDR3 DNA sequence: TGTGCCAGCAGCGGCAATACCCCAGGCGAACAGCCCCAGCATTTT. Translating gives CASSGNTPGEQPQHF.

The table lists this clonotype with many counts. This chain uses TRBV7-2 with TRBJ2-7; 7 bases fit TRBD2. The CDR3 has 15 residues. J was trimmed by 2 bases and V by 3 bases; bases with no gene match: 7. Germline V gives CDR1 SGHTA, CDR2 FQGNSA. CDR3 bases: TGTGCCAGCAGCTTGCTAGCGGTACCTCCCTACGAGCAGTACTTC. Encoded protein: CASSLLAVPPYEQYF.

Of note for this clonotype: A single base separates this from a much larger clone, so it may be a read error. The chain employs TRBV10-2 and TRBJ2-5, with 10 bases aligning to TRBD2. In germline, CDR1 is WSHSY, CDR2 SAAADI. The CDR3 contains 14 residues. DNA for the CDR3: TGTGCCACTAATAGCGGGGGGAAACAAGAGTCCCAGTACTTC. It specifies CATNSGGKQESQYF.

This clonotype occurred a few times. The V and J genes are TRBV4-3 and TRBJ1-4; TRBD1 might be the D (5 bases). CDR1 and CDR2 from the germline V gene are LGHNA and YSLEER. The V end lost 0 bases, the J end lost 6 bases, and 14 bases lay between the germline ends. CDR3 length: 16 amino acids. This chain's CDR3 is CASSQDGGTGDEKLFF. The CDR3, as DNA: TGCGCCAGCAGCCAAGATGGAGGAACAGGAGATGAAAAACTGTTTTTT.

V and J are TRBV2 and TRBJ2-7, with 9 bases that match TRBD1. The length of the CDR3 is 13 residues. The germline V gene encodes CDR1 SNHLY and CDR2 FYNNEI. The CDR3 region is CGTSRDRAYEQYF. CDR3 DNA sequence: TGTGGCACGTCACGGGACAGGGCCTACGAGCAGTACTTC.

This clonotype has a count of ten or more. V gene TRBV7-2 combines with J gene TRBJ1-1; D call uncertain. V gave up 5 bases and J gave up 1 base, with 11 bases separating them. The CDR3 is 14 residues long. Germline CDR1 reads SGHTA; CDR2 reads FQGNSA. CDR3 in DNA: TGTGCCAGCAGCCTTTGGGGTAGGAACACTGAAGCTTTCTTT. Amino acids: CASSLWGRNTEAFF.

This clonotype has at least ten counts. The rearrangement joins TRBV7-2 to TRBJ2-2; D uncertain. Germline V lookup: CDR1 SGHTA, CDR2 FQGNSA. The CDR3 runs 15 residues. Trimming shortened V by 1 base and J by 1 base, and 7 bases separated the two germline ends. This chain's CDR3 is CASSLDAQNTGELFF. Here the CDR3 DNA reads TGTGCCAGCAGCTTAGATGCCCAGAACACCGGGGAGCTGTTTTTT.

As regards this clonotype: This may be a read error, as it is one base from a much larger clone. V is TRBV7-9 and J is TRBJ2-7, with a possible D match to TRBD1 (6 bases). Germline V gives CDR1 SEHNR, CDR2 FQNEAQ (reference sequence). The CDR3 is 14 residues long. Trimming removed 5 bases from V and 3 bases from J, with 14 bases in between. CDR3: CASSPSGQIYEQYV. In DNA form, the CDR3 reads TGTGCCAGCAGCCCCAGCGGACAGATCTACGAGCAGTACGTC.

The chain uses TRBV3-1 and TRBJ1-2, with D possibly matching TRBD1 (5 bases). Germline values: CDR1 LGHDT, CDR2 YNNKEL (reference sequence). The V and J ends lost 0 bases and 1 base respectively, with 12 bases between them. This CDR3 region has 16 residues. CDR3 sequence (DNA): TGTGCCAGCAGCCAAGATTTGGCAGGGAGTAACTATGGCTACACCTTC. Its translation is CASSQDLAGSNYGYTF.

The sample holds a few counts of this clonotype. The junction shows a germline mismatch at one end, possibly a read error. V usage is TRBV7-9 and J usage is TRBJ1-2, with D perhaps matching TRBD1 (6 bases). The CDR3 has 15 residues. In germline, CDR1 is SEHNR, CDR2 FQNEAQ (reference sequence). CDR3 loop: CASSPWGQSGYGYTF. The CDR3 nucleotides read TGCGCCAGCAGCCCGTGGGGGCAAAGCGGCTATGGCTACACCTTC.

The chain carries TRBV9 and TRBJ1-5, with 7 bases identical to TRBD1. CDR3 length equals 16 residues. With 4 bases clipped from V and 3 bases from J, the junction kept 10 bases outside the gene matches. Germline V CDR1 and CDR2: SGDLS, YYNGEE. CDR3 sequence reads: CASSQDRVWNNQPQHF. The CDR3 DNA follows: TGTGCCAGCAGCCAAGACAGGGTTTGGAACAATCAGCCCCAGCATTTT.

At least ten counts were recorded for this clonotype. The CDR3 protein is CSVEKRQGRLEAFF. As DNA, the CDR3 is TGCAGCGTTGAAAAAAGACAGGGGAGACTTGAAGCTTTCTTT. The genes are TRBV29-1 and TRBJ1-1; TRBD1 matches at 8 bases. In germline, CDR1 is SQVTM, CDR2 ANQGSEA. J gave up 7 bases and V 2 bases, and 9 bases lay outside the gene matches. The CDR3 totals 14 residues.

This clonotype was counted between two and nine times. The chain links TRBV20-1 to TRBJ1-6; TRBD1 aligns across 7 bases. CDR3 length equals 18 residues. The J segment lost 0 bases and the V segment lost 5 bases, leaving 13 bases of the junction unmatched. CDR1 is DFQATT, CDR2 SNEGSKA, per germline (reference sequence). CDR3 in DNA: TGCAGTGCTTCAGGGGGGTTAGGAATGAGCTCCTATAATTCACCCCTCCACTTT. It yields the protein CSASGGLGMSSYNSPLHF.

A few counts support this clonotype. This chain links TRBV7-8 with TRBJ2-7; D is perhaps TRBD1 (5 bases). The CDR3 consists of 14 residues. Per the germline V gene, CDR1 is SGHVS and CDR2 is FQNEAQ. V was pared by 3 bases and J by 0 bases, with 9 bases between. Here the CDR3 DNA reads TGTGCCAGCAGCTTCTCGACAGCCTCCTACGAGCAGTACTTC. It translates to CASSFSTASYEQYF.

This clonotype showed up just once. This may arise from a read error, as a much more abundant clone is one base away. Since the CDR3 does not end with the conserved phenylalanine or tryptophan, this likely comes from a read error. This rearrangement joins TRBV5-1 to TRBJ2-5; 7 bases match TRBD1. The CDR3 extends over 13 amino acids. Germline assignment: CDR1 SGHRS and CDR2 YFSETQ. V lost 4 bases, J lost 5 bases, and 5 bases stayed unmatched. Written as DNA, the CDR3 is TGCGCCAGCAGCGAACGACAGGGTGAGACCCAGTACTGC. Encoded protein: CASSERQGETQYC.

This clonotype occurred a few times. The chain joins TRBV7-9 to TRBJ2-2; D gene uncertain. This CDR3 spans 16 amino acids. The V gene's germline CDR1 is SEHNR and CDR2 FQNEAQ (reference sequence). V was pared by 5 bases and J by 4 bases, with 17 bases between. DNA of the CDR3: TGTGCCAGCAGCCAGGTCGGTAGTGGATCCACCGGGGAGCTGTTTTTT. Translated: CASSQVGSGSTGELFF.

This clonotype was seen at least ten times. This chain uses TRBV2 with TRBJ1-1; possibly TRBD1 for D (5 bases). The germline V and J ends were trimmed by 6 bases and 12 bases, with 20 bases remaining between them. CDR1 is SNHLY and CDR2 is FYNNEI in the germline V gene. There are 13 residues in the CDR3. The CDR3 DNA reads as TGTGCCAGCAGGGGACGGGGCTCGTTCTACACTTTCTTT. Encoded protein: CASRGRGSFYTFF.

The J gene is TRBJ1-2, the V gene TRBV10-3; 10 positions match TRBD1. V lost 0 bases and J lost 4; bases outside the gene matches: 2. The V gene's germline CDR1 is ENHRY and CDR2 SYGVKD. The CDR3 covers 15 residues. The CDR3, as DNA: TGTGCCATCAGTGAGTCAGGACAGGGGGGCTATGGCTACACCTTC. Protein product: CAISESGQGGYGYTF.

In its sample, this clonotype was seen many times. The V gene is TRBV2, the J gene TRBJ1-1; 8 nucleotides line up with TRBD1. The CDR3 consists of 14 residues. The ends lost 5 bases at V and 3 bases at J; junction bases unmatched: 5. Germline V gene sequence: CDR1 SNHLY, CDR2 FYNNEI. This chain's CDR3 is CASSSRGRDTEAFF. The CDR3, as DNA: TGTGCCAGCAGTTCCAGGGGGCGAGACACTGAAGCTTTCTTT.

This clonotype was detected only a few times. The chain recombines TRBV29-1 with TRBJ2-7; a weak D match, TRBD2 (6 bases). There are 13 residues in the CDR3. Germline CDR1 reads SQVTM; CDR2 reads ANQGSEA. V lost 4 bases, J lost 6 bases, and 16 bases lay in between. This chain's CDR3 is CSVAGTSFREQYF. The CDR3 nucleotides read TGCAGCGTTGCAGGGACTTCGTTTCGCGAGCAGTACTTC.

Concerning this clonotype: Germline is not matched at one junction end, which may reflect a read error. V gene TRBV24-1 combines with J gene TRBJ1-5, with D maybe TRBD2 (5 bases). The DNA end lines up better with TRBJ2-3; the J call may be wrong. This CDR3 contains 15 residues. Germline values: CDR1 KGHDR, CDR2 SFDVKD. The CDR3 nucleotides read TGTGCCAGCAGTTACGCCCCCGGGGGCACAGATACGCAGTATTTT. Protein product: CASSYAPGGTDTQYF.